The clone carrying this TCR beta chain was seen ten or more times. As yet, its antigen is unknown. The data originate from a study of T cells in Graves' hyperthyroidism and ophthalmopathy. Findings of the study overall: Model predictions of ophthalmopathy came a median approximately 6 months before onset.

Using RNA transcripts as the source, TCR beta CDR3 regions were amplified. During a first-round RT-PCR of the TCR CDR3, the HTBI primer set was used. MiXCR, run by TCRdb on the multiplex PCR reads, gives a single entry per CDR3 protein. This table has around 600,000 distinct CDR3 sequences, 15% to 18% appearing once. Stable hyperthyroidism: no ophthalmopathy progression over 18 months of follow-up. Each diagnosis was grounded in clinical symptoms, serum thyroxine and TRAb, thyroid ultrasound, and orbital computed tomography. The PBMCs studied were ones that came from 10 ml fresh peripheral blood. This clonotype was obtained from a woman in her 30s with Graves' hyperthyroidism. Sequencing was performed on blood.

The CDR3 DNA reads as TGTGCCTGGAGTACCGGATACACTGAAGCTTTCTTT. It codes for CAWSTGYTEAFF. The V call is TRBV30, the J call TRBJ1-1; D unclear. V was cut by 2 bases and J by 3 bases, with 7 bases left in between. Germline CDR1 reads GTSNPN; CDR2 reads SVGIG (reference sequence). The CDR3 spans 12 residues.